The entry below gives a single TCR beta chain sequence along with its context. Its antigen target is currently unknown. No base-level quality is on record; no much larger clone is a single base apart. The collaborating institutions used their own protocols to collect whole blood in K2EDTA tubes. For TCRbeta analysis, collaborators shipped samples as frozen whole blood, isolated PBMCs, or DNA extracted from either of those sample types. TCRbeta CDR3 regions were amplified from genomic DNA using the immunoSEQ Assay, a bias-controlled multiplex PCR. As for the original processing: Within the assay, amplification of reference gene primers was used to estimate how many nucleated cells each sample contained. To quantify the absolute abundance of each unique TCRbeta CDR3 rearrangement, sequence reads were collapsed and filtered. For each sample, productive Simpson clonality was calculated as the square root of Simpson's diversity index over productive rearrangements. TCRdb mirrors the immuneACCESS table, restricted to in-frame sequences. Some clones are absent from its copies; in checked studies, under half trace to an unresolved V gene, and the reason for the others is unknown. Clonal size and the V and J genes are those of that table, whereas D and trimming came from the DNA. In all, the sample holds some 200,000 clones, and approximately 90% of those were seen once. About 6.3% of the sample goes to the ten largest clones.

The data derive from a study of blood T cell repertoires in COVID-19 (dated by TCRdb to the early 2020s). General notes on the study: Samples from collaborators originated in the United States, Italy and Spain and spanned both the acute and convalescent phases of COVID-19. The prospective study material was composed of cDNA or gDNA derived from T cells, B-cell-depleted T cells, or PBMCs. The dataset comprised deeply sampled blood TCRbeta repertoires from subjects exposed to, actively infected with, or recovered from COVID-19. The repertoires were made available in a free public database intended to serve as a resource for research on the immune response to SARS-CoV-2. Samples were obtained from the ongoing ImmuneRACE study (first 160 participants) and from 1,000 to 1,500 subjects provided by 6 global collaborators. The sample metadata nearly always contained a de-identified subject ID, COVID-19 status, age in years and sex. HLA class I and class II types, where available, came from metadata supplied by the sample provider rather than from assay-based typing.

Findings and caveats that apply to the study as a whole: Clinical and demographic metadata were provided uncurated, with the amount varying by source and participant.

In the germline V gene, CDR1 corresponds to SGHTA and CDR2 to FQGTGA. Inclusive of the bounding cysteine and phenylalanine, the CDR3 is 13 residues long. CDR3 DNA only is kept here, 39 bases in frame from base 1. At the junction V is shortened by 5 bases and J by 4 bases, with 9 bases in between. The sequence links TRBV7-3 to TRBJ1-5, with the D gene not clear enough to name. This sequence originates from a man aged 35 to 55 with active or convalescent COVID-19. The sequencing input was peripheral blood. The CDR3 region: CASSPGNNQPQHF. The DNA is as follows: TGTGCCAGCAGCCCGGGGAATAATCAGCCCCAGCATTTT.